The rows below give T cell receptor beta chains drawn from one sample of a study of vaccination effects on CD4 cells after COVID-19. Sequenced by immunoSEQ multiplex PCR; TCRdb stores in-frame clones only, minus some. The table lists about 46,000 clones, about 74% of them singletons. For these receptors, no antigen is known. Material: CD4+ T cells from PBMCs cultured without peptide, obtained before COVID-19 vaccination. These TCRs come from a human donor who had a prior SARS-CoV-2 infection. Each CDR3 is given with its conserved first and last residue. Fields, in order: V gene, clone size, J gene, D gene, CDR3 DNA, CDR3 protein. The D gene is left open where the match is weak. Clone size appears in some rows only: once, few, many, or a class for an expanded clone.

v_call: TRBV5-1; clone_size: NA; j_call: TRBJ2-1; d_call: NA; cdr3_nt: TGCGCCAGCAGCTTGCAATACGGTTTCGGTGAGCAGTTCTTC; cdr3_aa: CASSLQYGFGEQFF
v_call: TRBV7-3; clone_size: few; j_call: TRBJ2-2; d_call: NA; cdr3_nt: TGTGCCAGCAGCTTAAGAGGGGGCACCGGGGAGCTGTTTTTT; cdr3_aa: CASSLRGGTGELFF
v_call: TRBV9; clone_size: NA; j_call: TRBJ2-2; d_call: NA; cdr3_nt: TGTGCCAGCAGCGTATCCCCGGGCCGCTCATCCGGGGAGCTGTTTTTT; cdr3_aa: CASSVSPGRSSGELFF
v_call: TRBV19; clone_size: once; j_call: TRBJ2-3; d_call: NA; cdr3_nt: TGTGCCAGTAGACACCCGGGCCTACGCACAGATACGCAGTATTTT; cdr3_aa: CASRHPGLRTDTQYF
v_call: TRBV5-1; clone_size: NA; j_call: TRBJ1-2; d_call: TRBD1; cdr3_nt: TGCGCCAGCAGCTCGACACTAGGGGGCCCAACCTATGGCTACACCTTC; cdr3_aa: CASSSTLGGPTYGYTF
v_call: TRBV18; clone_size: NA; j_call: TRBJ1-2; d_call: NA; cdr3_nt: TGTGCCAGCTCACCTCCCACGGGGGGTGGCTACACCTTC; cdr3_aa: CASSPPTGGGYTF
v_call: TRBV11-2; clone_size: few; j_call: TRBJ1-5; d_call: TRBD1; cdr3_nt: TGTGCCAGCAGCTTAGATATGGCAGGGGGTTTGCCCCAGCATTTT; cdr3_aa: CASSLDMAGGLPQHF
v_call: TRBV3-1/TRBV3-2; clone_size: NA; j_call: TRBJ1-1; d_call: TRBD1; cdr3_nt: TGTGCCAGCAGCCTTTCAGGGGGGTCTGAAGCTTTCTTT; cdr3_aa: CASSLSGGSEAFF
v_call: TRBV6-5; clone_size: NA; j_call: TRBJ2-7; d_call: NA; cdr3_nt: TGTGCCAGCAGTCTGACACACGAGGGGTCTTACGAGCAGTACTTC; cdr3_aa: CASSLTHEGSYEQYF
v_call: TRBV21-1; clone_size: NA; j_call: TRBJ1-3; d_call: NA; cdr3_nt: TGTGCCAGCACCCACCACCAGCTGACTGGAAACACCATATATTTT; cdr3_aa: CASTHHQLTGNTIYF
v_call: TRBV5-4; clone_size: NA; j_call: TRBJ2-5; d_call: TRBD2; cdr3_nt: TGTGCCAGCAGCTTGGAAAGGAGCGGGGGCCTGGGGGAGACCCAGTACTTC; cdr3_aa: CASSLERSGGLGETQYF
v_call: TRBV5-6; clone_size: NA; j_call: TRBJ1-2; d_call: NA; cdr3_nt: TGTGCCAGCAGCCCTACATGGACAAAAAGAAATCTAGGTGGCTACACCTTC; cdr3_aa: CASSPTWTKRNLGGYTF
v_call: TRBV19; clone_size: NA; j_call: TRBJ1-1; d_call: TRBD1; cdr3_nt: TGTGCCAGTAGTATCCTACCGGGACAGGGTAGTGGCACTGAAGCTTTCTTT; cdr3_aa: CASSILPGQGSGTEAFF
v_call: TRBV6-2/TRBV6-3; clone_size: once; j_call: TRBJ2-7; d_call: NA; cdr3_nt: TGTGCCAGCAGTTACCCCCCGGGACGGCACTCCTACGAGCAGTACTTC; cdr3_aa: CASSYPPGRHSYEQYF
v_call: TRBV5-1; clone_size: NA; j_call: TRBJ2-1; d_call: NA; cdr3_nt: TGCGCCAGCAGCTTGGCCATGGGGGGCGAGGAGCAGTTCTTC; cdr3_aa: CASSLAMGGEEQFF
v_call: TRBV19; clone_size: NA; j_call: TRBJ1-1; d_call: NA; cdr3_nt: TGTGCCAGTAGTATGAGGGCAGGGCTGGGCTCTGAAGCTTTCTTT; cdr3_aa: CASSMRAGLGSEAFF
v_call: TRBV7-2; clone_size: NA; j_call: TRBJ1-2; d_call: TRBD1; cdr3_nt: TGTGCCAGCAGCTCCTCCGGGGACAGGGGACGCTATGGCTACACCTTC; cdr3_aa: CASSSSGDRGRYGYTF
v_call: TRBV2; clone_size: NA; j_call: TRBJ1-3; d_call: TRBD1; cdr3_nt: TGTGCCAGCAATTCCAGACAGGGATCGTTAGGAAACACCATATATTTT; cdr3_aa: CASNSRQGSLGNTIYF
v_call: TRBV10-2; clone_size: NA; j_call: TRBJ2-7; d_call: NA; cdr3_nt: TGCGCCAGCAGTTGGCCCGGCTCCTACGAGCAGTACTTC; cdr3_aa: CASSWPGSYEQYF
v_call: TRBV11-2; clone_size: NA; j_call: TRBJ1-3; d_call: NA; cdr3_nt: TGTGCCAGCAGCTTAGGGTACTCTGGAAACACCATATATTTT; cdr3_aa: CASSLGYSGNTIYF
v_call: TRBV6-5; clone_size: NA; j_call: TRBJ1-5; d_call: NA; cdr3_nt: TGTGCCAGCAGTTGGGACGGTTCGAGCAATCAGCCCCAGCATTTT; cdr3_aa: CASSWDGSSNQPQHF
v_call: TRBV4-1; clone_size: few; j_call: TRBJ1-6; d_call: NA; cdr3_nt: TGCGCCAGCAGCCAAGATCTGGCAGATTCTTATTCACCCCTCCACTTT; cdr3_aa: CASSQDLADSYSPLHF
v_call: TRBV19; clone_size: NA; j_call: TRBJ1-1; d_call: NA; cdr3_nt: TGTGCCAGTAGTATAGTTGGGGGGAACACTGAAGCTTTCTTT; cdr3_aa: CASSIVGGNTEAFF
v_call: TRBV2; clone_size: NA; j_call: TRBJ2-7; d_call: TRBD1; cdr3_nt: TGTGCCAGCACCGAGGACAGGGCCTCCTACGAGCAGTACTTC; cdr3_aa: CASTEDRASYEQYF
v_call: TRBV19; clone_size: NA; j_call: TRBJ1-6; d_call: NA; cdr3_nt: TGTGCCAGTAGTATAGGCACCTATAATTCACCCCTCCACTTT; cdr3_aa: CASSIGTYNSPLHF
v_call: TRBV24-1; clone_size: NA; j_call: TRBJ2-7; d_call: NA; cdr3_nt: TGTGCCACCAGTGACCCGGGAGAGGGAAAGCAGTACTTC; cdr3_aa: CATSDPGEGKQYF
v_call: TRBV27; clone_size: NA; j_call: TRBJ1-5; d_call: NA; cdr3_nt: TGTGCCAGCAGTTTTTACGGGGCTCAGCCCCAGCATTTT; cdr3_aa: CASSFYGAQPQHF
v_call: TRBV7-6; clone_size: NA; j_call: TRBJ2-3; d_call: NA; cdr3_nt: TGTGCCAGCAGCTGGACAAGCTCTAGCACAGATACGCAGTATTTT; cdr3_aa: CASSWTSSSTDTQYF
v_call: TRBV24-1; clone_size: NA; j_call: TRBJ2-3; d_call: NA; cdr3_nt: TGTGCCACCAGTGAGGCGCTAGGCACAGATACGCAGTATTTT; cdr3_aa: CATSEALGTDTQYF
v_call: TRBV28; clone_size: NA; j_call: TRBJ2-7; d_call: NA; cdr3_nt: TGTGCCAGCAGTGGGGATAAGGGCTCCTACGAGCAGTACTTC; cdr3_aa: CASSGDKGSYEQYF
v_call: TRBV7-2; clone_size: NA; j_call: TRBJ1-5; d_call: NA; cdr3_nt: TGTGCCAGCAGCGGTTTGGGCGGACAGAAACTATTTCAGCCCCAGCATTTT; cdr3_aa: CASSGLGGQKLFQPQHF
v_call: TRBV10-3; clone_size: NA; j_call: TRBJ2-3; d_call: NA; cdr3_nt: TGTGCCATCAGTGAGTCCCGGGACGGCTTTACGCAGTATTTT; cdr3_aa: CAISESRDGFTQYF
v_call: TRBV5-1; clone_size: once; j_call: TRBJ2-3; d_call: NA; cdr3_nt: TGCGCCAGCAGCGCCGGTAGCACAGATACGCAGTATTTT; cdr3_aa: CASSAGSTDTQYF
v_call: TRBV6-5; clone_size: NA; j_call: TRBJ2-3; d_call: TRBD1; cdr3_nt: TGTGCCAGCAGTTACGCCTGGGACAGGATCACAGATACGCAGTATTTT; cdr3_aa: CASSYAWDRITDTQYF
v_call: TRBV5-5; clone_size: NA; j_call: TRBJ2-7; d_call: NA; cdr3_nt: TGTGCCAGCAGCTTGGCGGCAGGATCAGCCTACGAGCAGTACTTC; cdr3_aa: CASSLAAGSAYEQYF